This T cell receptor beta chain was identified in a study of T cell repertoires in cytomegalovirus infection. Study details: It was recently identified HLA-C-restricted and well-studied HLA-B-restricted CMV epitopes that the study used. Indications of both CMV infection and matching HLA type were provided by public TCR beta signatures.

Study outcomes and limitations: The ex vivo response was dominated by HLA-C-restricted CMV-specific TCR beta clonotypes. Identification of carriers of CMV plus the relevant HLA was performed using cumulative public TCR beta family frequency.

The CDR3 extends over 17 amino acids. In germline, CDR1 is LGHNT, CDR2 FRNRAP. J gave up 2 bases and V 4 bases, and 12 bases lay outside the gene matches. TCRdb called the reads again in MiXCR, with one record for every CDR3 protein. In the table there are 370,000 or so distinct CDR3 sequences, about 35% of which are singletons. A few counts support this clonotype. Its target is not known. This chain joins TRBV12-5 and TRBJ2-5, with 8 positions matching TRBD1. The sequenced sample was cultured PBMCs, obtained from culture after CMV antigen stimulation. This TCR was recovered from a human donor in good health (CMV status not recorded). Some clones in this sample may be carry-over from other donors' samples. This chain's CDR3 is CASGSSQDRDGQETQYF. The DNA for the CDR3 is TGTGCTAGTGGTTCCTCTCAGGACAGGGACGGGCAAGAGACCCAGTACTTC.